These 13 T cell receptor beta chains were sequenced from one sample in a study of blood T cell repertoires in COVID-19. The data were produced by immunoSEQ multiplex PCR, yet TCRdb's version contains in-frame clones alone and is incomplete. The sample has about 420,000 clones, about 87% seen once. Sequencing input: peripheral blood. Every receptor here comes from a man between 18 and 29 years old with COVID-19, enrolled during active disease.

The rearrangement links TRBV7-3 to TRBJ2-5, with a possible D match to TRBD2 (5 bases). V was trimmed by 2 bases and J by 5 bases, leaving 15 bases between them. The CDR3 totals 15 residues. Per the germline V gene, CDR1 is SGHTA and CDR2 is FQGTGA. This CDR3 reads CASSLAGGSRETQYF. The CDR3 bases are TGTGCCAGCAGCTTAGCGGGTGGGTCCCGGGAGACCCAGTACTTC.

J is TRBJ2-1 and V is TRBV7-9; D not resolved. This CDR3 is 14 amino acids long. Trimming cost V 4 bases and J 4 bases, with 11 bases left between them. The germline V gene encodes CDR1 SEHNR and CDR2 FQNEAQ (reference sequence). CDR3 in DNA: TGTGCCAGCAGCTCGGGTGGATTTTACAATGAGCAGTTCTTC. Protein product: CASSSGGFYNEQFF.

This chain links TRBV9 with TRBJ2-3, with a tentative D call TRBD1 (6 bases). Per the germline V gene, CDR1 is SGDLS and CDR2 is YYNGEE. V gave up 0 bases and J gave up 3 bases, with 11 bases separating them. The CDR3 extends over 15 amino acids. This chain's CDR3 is CASSVGQVRTDTQYF. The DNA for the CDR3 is TGTGCCAGCAGCGTAGGACAGGTGAGGACAGATACGCAGTATTTT.

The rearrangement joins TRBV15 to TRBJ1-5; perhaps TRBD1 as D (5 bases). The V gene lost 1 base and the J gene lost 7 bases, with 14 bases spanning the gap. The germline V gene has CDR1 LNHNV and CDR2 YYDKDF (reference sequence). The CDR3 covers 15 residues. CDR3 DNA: TGTGCCACCAGCAGAGCCCCGGACATGGACCAGCCCCAGCATTTT. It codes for CATSRAPDMDQPQHF. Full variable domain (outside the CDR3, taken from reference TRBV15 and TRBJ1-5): DAMVIQNPRYQVTQFGKPVTLSCSQTLNHNVMYWYQQKSSQAPKLLFHYYDKDFNNEADTPDNFQSRRPNTSFCFLDIRSPGLGDTAMYLCATSRAPDMDQPQHFGDGTRLSIL.

CDR3 in amino acids: CASFGQGANADTQYF. The DNA for the CDR3 is TGTGCCAGCTTCGGACAGGGGGCTAATGCGGATACGCAGTATTTT. The gene calls are TRBV18 and TRBJ2-3, with TRBD1 identical over 11 bases. Per germline, CDR1 KGHSH and CDR2 LQKENI. The ends lost 7 bases at V and 6 bases at J; junction bases unmatched: 9. This CDR3 has 15 amino acids. Based on the CDR3 plus reference TRBV18 and TRBJ2-3, the full variable domain is NAGVMQNPRHLVRRRGQEARLRCSPMKGHSHVYWYRQLPEEGLKFMVYLQKENIIDESGMPKERFSAEFPKEGPSILRIQQVVRGDSAAYFCASFGQGANADTQYFGPGTRLTVL.

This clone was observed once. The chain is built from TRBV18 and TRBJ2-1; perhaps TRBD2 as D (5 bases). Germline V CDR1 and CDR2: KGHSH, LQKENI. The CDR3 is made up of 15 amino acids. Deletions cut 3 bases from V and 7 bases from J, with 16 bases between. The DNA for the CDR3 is TGTGCCAGCTCACCTAGCGTCGGAGATGCAAATGAGCAGTTCTTC. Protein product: CASSPSVGDANEQFF.

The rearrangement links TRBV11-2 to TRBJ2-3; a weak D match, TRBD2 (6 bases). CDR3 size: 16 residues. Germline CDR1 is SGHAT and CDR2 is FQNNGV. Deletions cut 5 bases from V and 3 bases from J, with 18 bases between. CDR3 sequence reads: CASSPLGGPGTDTQYF. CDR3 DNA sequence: TGTGCCAGCAGCCCTCTCGGAGGGCCAGGGACAGATACGCAGTATTTT. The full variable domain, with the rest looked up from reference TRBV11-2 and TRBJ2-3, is EAGVAQSPRYKIIEKRQSVAFWCNPISGHATLYWYQQILGQGPKLLIQFQNNGVVDDSQLPKDRFSAERLKGVDSTLKIQPAKLEDSAVYLCASSPLGGPGTDTQYFGPGTRLTVL.

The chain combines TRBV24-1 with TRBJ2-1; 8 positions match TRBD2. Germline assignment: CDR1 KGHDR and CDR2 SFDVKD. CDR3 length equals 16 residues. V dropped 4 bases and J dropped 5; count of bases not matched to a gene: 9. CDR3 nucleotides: TGTGCCACCAGTGACCCCACTAGCGGAGACGACAATGAGCAGTTCTTC. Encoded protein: CATSDPTSGDDNEQFF.

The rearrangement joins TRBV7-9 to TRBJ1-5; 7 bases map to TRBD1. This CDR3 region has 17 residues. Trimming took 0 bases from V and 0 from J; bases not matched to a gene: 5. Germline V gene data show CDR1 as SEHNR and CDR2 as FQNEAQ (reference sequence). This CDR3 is CASSLAGGPYSNQPQHF. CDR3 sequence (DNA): TGTGCCAGCAGCTTAGCAGGGGGCCCTTATAGCAATCAGCCCCAGCATTTT.

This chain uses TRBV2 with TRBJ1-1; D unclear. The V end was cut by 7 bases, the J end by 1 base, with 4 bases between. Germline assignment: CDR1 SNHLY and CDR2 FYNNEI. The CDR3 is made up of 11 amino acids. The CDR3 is CASKPNTEAFF. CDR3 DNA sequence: TGTGCCAGCAAGCCGAACACTGAAGCTTTCTTT.

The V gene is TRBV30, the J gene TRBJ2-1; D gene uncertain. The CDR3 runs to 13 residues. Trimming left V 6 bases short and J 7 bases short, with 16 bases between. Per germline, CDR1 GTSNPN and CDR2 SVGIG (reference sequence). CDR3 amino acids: CACTNPLGNEQFF. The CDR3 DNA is TGTGCCTGTACTAACCCCCTCGGGAATGAGCAGTTCTTC.

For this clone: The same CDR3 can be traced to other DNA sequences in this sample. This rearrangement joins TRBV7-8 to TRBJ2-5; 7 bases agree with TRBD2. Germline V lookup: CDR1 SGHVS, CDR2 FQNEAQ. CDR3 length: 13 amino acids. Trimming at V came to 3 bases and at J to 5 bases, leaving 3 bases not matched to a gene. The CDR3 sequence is CASSFAGVETQYF. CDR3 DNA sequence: TGTGCCAGCAGCTTTGCGGGGGTGGAGACCCAGTACTTC.

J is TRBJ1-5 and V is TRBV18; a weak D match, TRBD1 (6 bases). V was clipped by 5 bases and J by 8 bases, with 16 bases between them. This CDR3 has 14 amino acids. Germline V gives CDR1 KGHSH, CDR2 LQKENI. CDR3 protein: CASSNTGPGEPQHF. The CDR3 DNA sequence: TGTGCCAGCTCAAACACAGGGCCCGGTGAGCCCCAGCATTTT.